A single sample gave rise to the 24 T cell receptor beta chains below, sequenced in a study of blood T cell repertoires in COVID-19. Clones were read by immunoSEQ multiplex PCR, and TCRdb kept only the in-frame ones, dropping some. The data show 150,000 to 200,000 clones, roughly 78% seen once. The sequencing input was peripheral blood. The receptors were sampled from a woman aged 55-69 years with COVID-19, enrolled during active disease.

The V call is TRBV4-3, the J call TRBJ1-2; D ambiguous. The CDR3 runs 18 residues. CDR1 and CDR2 from the germline V gene are LGHNA and YSLEER. V was pared by 0 bases and J by 5 bases, with 22 bases between. CDR3 region: CASSQDQAGMVVGYGYTF. DNA for the CDR3: TGCGCCAGCAGCCAAGATCAAGCGGGTATGGTTGTAGGATATGGCTACACCTTC.

This clone was seen a handful of times. J is TRBJ2-1 and V is TRBV12-5; TRBD1 matches at 7 bases. This CDR3 spans 12 amino acids. V gave up 7 bases and J gave up 9 bases; unmatched junction bases: 6. The V gene's germline CDR1 is LGHNT and CDR2 FRNRAP. The CDR3 protein is CASARDRAEQFF. CDR3 sequence (DNA): TGTGCTAGTGCCCGAGACAGGGCTGAGCAGTTCTTC.

J is TRBJ2-3 and V is TRBV15; 12 bases align to TRBD2. The J segment lost 8 bases and the V segment lost 0 bases, leaving 9 bases of the junction unmatched. The CDR3 consists of 17 residues. CDR1 is LNHNV and CDR2 is YYDKDF in the germline V gene (reference sequence). CDR3 nucleotides: TGTGCCACCAGCAGAGATAGGGGACTAGCGGGTGGGGGTACGCAGTATTTT. It is translated as CATSRDRGLAGGGTQYF.

The rearrangement joins TRBV28 to TRBJ1-5; 8 bases line up with TRBD1. Germline assignment: CDR1 MDHEN and CDR2 SYDVKM. Trimming at V came to 2 bases and at J to 2 bases, leaving 8 bases not matched to a gene. The CDR3 length is 17 residues. This chain's CDR3 is CASSLIGQGAGNQPQHF. CDR3 DNA sequence: TGTGCCAGCAGTTTAATAGGGCAGGGGGCCGGCAATCAGCCCCAGCATTTT.

The rearrangement joins TRBV19 to TRBJ1-2; 8 bases map to TRBD1. V dropped 1 base and J dropped 8; count of bases not matched to a gene: 3. The V gene's germline CDR1 is LNHDA and CDR2 SQIVND (reference sequence). This CDR3 comprises 13 residues. The CDR3 sequence is CASSIAGGGGYTF. The CDR3 nucleotides are TGTGCCAGTAGTATAGCAGGGGGCGGCGGCTACACCTTC.

The genes are TRBV5-4 and TRBJ2-4; the D is unclear. This CDR3 contains 13 residues. The V gene lost 0 bases and the J gene lost 9 bases, with 10 bases spanning the gap. CDR1 and CDR2 (germline): SGHNT, YYREEE (reference sequence). CDR3 in DNA: TGTGCCAGCAGCTTGGCCAGCGAAGCCATTCAGTACTTC. Protein: CASSLASEAIQYF.

This clone was seen only a few times. This rearrangement joins TRBV2 to TRBJ1-3, with D unclear. V was trimmed by 7 bases and J by 0 bases, leaving 13 bases between them. Germline CDR1 SNHLY, CDR2 FYNNEI. This CDR3 spans 15 amino acids. Here the CDR3 DNA reads TGTGCCAGCAACCCCGACTCTTACTCTGGAAACACCATATATTTT. Its protein is CASNPDSYSGNTIYF. Combining the CDR3 with reference TRBV2 and TRBJ1-3 gives the whole variable domain EPEVTQTPSHQVTQMGQEVILRCVPISNHLYFYWYRQILGQKVEFLVSFYNNEISEKSEIFDDQFSVERPDGSNFTLKIRSTKLEDSAMYFCASNPDSYSGNTIYFGEGSWLTVV.

The CDR3 loop reads CASSKGSTSEYEQYF. The CDR3 DNA reads as TGTGCCAGCAGCAAAGGAAGTACTAGCGAGTACGAGCAGTACTTC. This chain connects TRBV21-1 to TRBJ2-7; the table gives TRBD2 as D, unverified against the DNA. TRBV21-1 is labeled a pseudogene. The CDR3 sequence is 15 residues long.

The rearrangement joins TRBV13 to TRBJ2-1; D not resolved. Trimming left V 0 bases short and J 15 bases short, with 9 bases between. Germline V lookup: CDR1 PRHDT, CDR2 FYEKMQ (reference sequence). The CDR3 spans 11 residues. The CDR3, as DNA: TGTGCCAGCAGCTTAGGCCCTCTGAGGTTCTTC. The encoded protein is CASSLGPLRFF.

This clone was detected many times. The chain joins TRBV6-5 to TRBJ2-7, with D hard to call. V lost 6 bases and J 11 bases, leaving 11 bases between the germline ends. This CDR3 is 10 amino acids long. Germline CDR1 reads MNHEY; CDR2 reads SVGAGI. CDR3: CASRETVEYF. The CDR3 bases are TGTGCCAGCAGGGAGACCGTTGAGTACTTC.

The genes are TRBV6-4 and TRBJ1-1; D unclear. The CDR3 extends over 14 amino acids. Per the germline V gene, CDR1 is MRHNA and CDR2 is SNTAGT. Trimming stripped 2 bases from V and 4 bases from J, with 11 bases between. CDR3 sequence reads: CASSDGNRGTEAFF. In DNA, the CDR3 is TGTGCCAGCAGTGACGGAAACCGAGGCACTGAAGCTTTCTTT.

The V call is TRBV10-1, the J call TRBJ1-1; 9 bases are shared with TRBD1. V gave up 2 bases and J gave up 7 bases; unmatched junction bases: 5. Germline V gene sequence: CDR1 WNHNN, CDR2 SYGVQD (reference sequence). The CDR3 is 14 amino acids. The CDR3 sequence: CASSEGQGKIEAFF. The CDR3 region has the DNA TGCGCCAGCAGTGAGGGACAGGGGAAGATTGAAGCTTTCTTT.

In its sample, this clone was seen once. The chain combines TRBV4-1 with TRBJ2-2; the match to TRBD1 covers 9 bases. The CDR3 contains 20 residues. Germline values: CDR1 MGHRA, CDR2 YSYEKL. Losses at the gene ends were 3 bases for V and 5 bases for J; bases not matched to a gene: 19. DNA for the CDR3: TGCGCCAGCAGCCACACCCATCCTGTCCCGGGACAGGGTAGGACCGGGGAGCTGTTTTTT. Amino acid sequence: CASSHTHPVPGQGRTGELFF.

The chain combines TRBV7-2 with TRBJ1-1; tentative D call: TRBD1 (6 bases). CDR1 SGHTA and CDR2 FQGNSA come from the germline V gene. The CDR3 contains 16 residues. Trimming pared 5 bases from V and 0 bases from J, leaving 16 bases between. DNA of the CDR3: TGTGCCAGCAGCCCCGACGGGGGGCGATTGAACACTGAAGCTTTCTTT. This gives the protein CASSPDGGRLNTEAFF.

The gene calls are TRBV10-3 and TRBJ1-1, with a possible D match to TRBD1 (5 bases). The germline V gene encodes CDR1 ENHRY and CDR2 SYGVKD. With 2 bases removed from V and 2 bases from J, the gap between germline ends came to 12 bases. The CDR3 loop spans 15 amino acids. This CDR3 reads CAISEQGRGNTEAFF. For the CDR3, the DNA is TGTGCCATCAGTGAGCAGGGAAGGGGTAACACTGAAGCTTTCTTT.

To note about this clone: Other nucleotide sequences from this sample produce the same CDR3. The chain employs TRBV3-1 (or the pseudogene TRBV3-2) and TRBJ1-3, with a possible D match to TRBD1 (5 bases). Looked up from germline, CDR1 is LGHDT and CDR2 is YNNKEL (reference sequence). This CDR3 is 14 amino acids long. V was pared by 3 bases and J by 2 bases, with 8 bases between. The CDR3 DNA reads as TGTGCCAGCAGCCAGGGCAGGGCTGGAAACACCATATATTTT. Its protein product is CASSQGRAGNTIYF.

The CDR3 nucleotides are TGTGCCAGCAGCCACGCGCGGGGGGGCGGTGAGACCCAGTACTTC. It yields the protein CASSHARGGGETQYF. The chain couples TRBV14 to TRBJ2-5; TRBD2 agrees at 9 bases. The CDR3 covers 15 residues. Trimming at V came to 3 bases and at J to 5 bases, leaving 7 bases not matched to a gene. CDR1 and CDR2 (germline): SGHDN, FVKESK.

This chain connects TRBV7-9 to TRBJ2-5; D uncertain. The CDR3 covers 14 residues. CDR1 is SEHNR and CDR2 is FQNEAQ in the germline V gene (reference sequence). The V end lost 1 base, the J end lost 1 base, and 7 bases lay between the germline ends. CDR3: CASSLGSVQETQYF. CDR3 nucleotide sequence: TGTGCCAGCAGCTTAGGCTCGGTCCAAGAGACCCAGTACTTC.

The chain carries TRBV11-2 and TRBJ2-7; the D gene is possibly TRBD1 (5 bases). Trimming pared 1 base from V and 1 base from J, leaving 11 bases between. CDR3 length: 15 amino acids. The germline V gene has CDR1 SGHAT and CDR2 FQNNGV. CDR3 in DNA: TGTGCCAGCAGCTTAGGGGCAGGGTTTTCCTACGAGCAGTACTTC. Encoded protein: CASSLGAGFSYEQYF.

This clone was counted once. Other DNA sequences in this specimen translate into the identical CDR3. The chain joins TRBV28 to TRBJ2-7, with 14 bases aligning to TRBD2. Losses at the gene ends were 4 bases for V and 0 bases for J; bases not matched to a gene: 8. This CDR3 is built from 18 residues. Germline assignment: CDR1 MDHEN and CDR2 SYDVKM. Here the CDR3 DNA reads TGTGCCAGCAGTTCCGGGACTAGCGGGGGTTACATCTCCTACGAGCAGTACGTC. It translates to CASSSGTSGGYISYEQYV.

In its sample, this clone was seen a few times. The chain couples TRBV19 to TRBJ2-2; 8 nucleotides match TRBD1. The V segment lost 5 bases and the J segment 6 bases; nucleotides outside the gene matches: 8. CDR1 LNHDA and CDR2 SQIVND come from the germline V gene (reference sequence). This CDR3 region has 15 residues. The CDR3 sequence: CASSPRTGKAGELFF. CDR3 sequence (DNA): TGTGCCAGTAGTCCTCGGACAGGGAAGGCCGGGGAGCTGTTTTTT.

CDR3 residues: CATSRRARTNTGELFF. In DNA form, the CDR3 reads TGTGCCACGTCAAGGAGGGCGAGGACGAACACCGGGGAGCTGTTTTTT. The genes are TRBV27 and TRBJ2-2; D may be TRBD2 (6 bases). Looked up from germline, CDR1 is MNHEY and CDR2 is SMNVEV (reference sequence). The V end was cut by 10 bases, the J end by 0 bases, with 18 bases between. The CDR3 spans 16 residues.

CDR3: CASSQVGTSGGGDTQYF. The CDR3 DNA sequence: TGTGCCAGCAGCCAAGTAGGGACTAGCGGGGGGGGAGATACGCAGTATTTT. The chain combines TRBV3-1 (or the pseudogene TRBV3-2) with TRBJ2-3; 16 nucleotides align to TRBD2. This CDR3 is built from 17 residues. Germline CDR1 reads LGHDT; CDR2 reads YNNKEL (reference sequence). The junction had 3 bases not matched to a gene; V was cut back by 1 base and J by 5 bases.

The chain recombines TRBV7-8 with TRBJ1-5, with TRBD1 identical over 7 bases. The junction had 7 bases not matched to a gene; V was cut back by 5 bases and J by 6 bases. The CDR3 has 14 residues. Per germline, CDR1 SGHVS and CDR2 FQNEAQ. CDR3 residues: CASSNKGAGQPQHF. The CDR3 nucleotides are TGTGCCAGCAGCAATAAGGGGGCAGGTCAGCCCCAGCATTTT.